Included here is one T cell receptor (beta chain) sequence, with context. Germline V gene lookup returns CDR1 MNHEY and CDR2 SVGAGI. Trimming shortened V by 2 bases and J by 2 bases, and 16 bases separated the two germline ends. This CDR3 contains 17 residues. The sample is drawn from a study of T cells after yellow fever vaccination. 5'RACE template switching added a universal primer site and UMIs to TCR cDNA. TCRdb re-called the 5' RACE reads with MiXCR, one entry per CDR3 protein. This table holds hundreds of thousands of distinct CDR3 sequences, approximately 15% found once. This rearrangement joins TRBV6-5 to TRBJ2-1; D is tentatively TRBD1 or TRBD2 (5 bases each). The receptor was isolated from a man aged 25 to 45 who received the YFV17D yellow fever vaccine. Material: PBMCs, obtained on the day of the yellow fever booster vaccination. CDR3 sequence reads: CASSYASGLLAYNEQFF. In DNA, the CDR3 is TGTGCCAGCAGTTACGCTTCGGGGCTACTCGCCTACAATGAGCAGTTCTTC.